The 3 T cell receptor beta chains below were found in one sample sequenced in a study of regulatory T cells in long-lasting Graves disease. Specified time point: persistent/refractory GD, antithyroid drugs over 5 years with positive TRAb. TCR sequences were obtained from RNA taken from PBMCs. Sequencing libraries for TCR beta were prepared with iRepertoire HTBI primers and Arm-PCR of CDR3 regions. TCRdb processed the multiplex PCR reads anew with MiXCR; each CDR3 protein has one entry. The table lists around 340,000 distinct CDR3 sequences, about 20% of them singletons. This specimen consisted of peripheral blood mononuclear cells (PBMCs), obtained when the disease was refractory, from a patient treated with antithyroid drugs. The receptors here all came from a female donor with Graves disease.

This sequence joins TRBV20-1 and TRBJ2-1; D call uncertain. V lost 5 bases, J lost 1 base, and 15 bases lay in between. From germline, CDR1 is DFQATT and CDR2 SNEGSKA (reference sequence). CDR3 length: 15 residues. CDR3 coding DNA: TGCAGTGCTTCCACTTCATACCCTTCCTACAATGAGCAGTTCTTC. Amino acids: CSASTSYPSYNEQFF.

The CDR3 region is CASSPLGGGPGETQYF. The CDR3 DNA reads as TGTGCCAGCAGCCCCTTGGGGGGAGGGCCTGGGGAGACCCAGTACTTC. The chain couples TRBV7-3 to TRBJ2-5; 7 bases are a match to TRBD2. Unmatched junction bases numbered 14, after V lost 5 bases and J lost 5 bases. The germline CDR1 and CDR2 sequences are SGHTA and FQGTGA. CDR3 size: 16 residues.

This clonotype was seen many times. The rearrangement joins TRBV28 to TRBJ1-6, with a weak D call TRBD1 (5 bases). The CDR3 runs to 16 residues. Germline V lookup: CDR1 MDHEN, CDR2 SYDVKM. Trimming left V 7 bases short and J 14 bases short, with 27 bases between. Here the CDR3 DNA reads TGTGCCAGCACCCCATTAATGGACACCGGGGGTTTAGCCCTCCACTTT. Its translation: CASTPLMDTGGLALHF. Together with reference TRBV28 and TRBJ1-6, the CDR3 gives the full variable domain: DVKVTQSSRYLVKRTGEKVFLECVQDMDHENMFWYRQDPGLGLRLIYFSYDVKMKEKGDIPEGYSVSREKKERFSLILESASTNQTSMYLCASTPLMDTGGLALHFGNGTRLTVT.